Shown below are 25 T cell receptor beta chains from a single sample sequenced in a study of blood T cells in healthy people across ages. It was with a sample-barcoded 5' primer and a J-beta primer mix that a second PCR of roughly 7 to 11 cycles was run. TCRdb recomputed calls from the 5' RACE reads with MiXCR, one row per CDR3 protein. The profile shows fewer than 2 million distinct CDR3 sequences, roughly two fifths of them singletons. The sequencing sample was made of blood. The origin of the receptors is a human donor in good health.

V and J are TRBV13 and TRBJ2-7; the match to TRBD2 covers 14 bases. J gave up 5 bases and V 5 bases, and 20 bases lay outside the gene matches. Germline V gene data show CDR1 as PRHDT and CDR2 as FYEKMQ (reference sequence). This CDR3 comprises 20 residues. The CDR3 here is CASSQETLTSGGALANEQYF. The CDR3 nucleotides are TGTGCCAGCAGCCAAGAAACCCTGACTAGCGGGGGGGCCTTGGCCAACGAGCAGTACTTC.

This clonotype showed up just a few times. V is TRBV6-1 and J is TRBJ2-1; TRBD2 aligns across 7 bases. With V trimmed by 6 bases and J by 7 bases, 18 bases remained unmatched. CDR1 MNHNS and CDR2 SASEGT come from the germline V gene. The CDR3 has 17 amino acids. The CDR3 here is CASRSPRFAGVRNEQFF. The CDR3 DNA is TGTGCCAGCAGATCTCCTCGCTTTGCGGGGGTAAGGAATGAGCAGTTCTTC.

The sample holds a few counts of this clonotype. The chain links TRBV4-3 to TRBJ2-4, with TRBD2 matching 7 bases. Germline V gives CDR1 LGHNA, CDR2 YSLEER. CDR3 length equals 15 residues. V was clipped by 0 bases and J by 13 bases; unmatched bases: 12. The CDR3 sequence: CASSQELAGNFGQYF. CDR3 coding DNA: TGCGCCAGCAGCCAAGAATTAGCGGGCAATTTCGGGCAGTACTTC.

The chain couples TRBV7-9 to TRBJ2-1, with 13 bases matching TRBD2. Germline V lookup: CDR1 SEHNR, CDR2 FQNEAQ (reference sequence). The CDR3 runs to 15 residues. Losses at the gene ends were 5 bases for V and 9 bases for J; bases not matched to a gene: 7. Here the CDR3 DNA reads TGTGCCAGCAGCCAACTAGCGGGGGGGCCTAGTGAGCAGTTCTTC. This translates into CASSQLAGGPSEQFF.

V is TRBV7-2 and J is TRBJ1-1; D may be TRBD1 (6 bases). V dropped 2 bases and J dropped 5 bases, with 12 bases sitting between them. The CDR3 runs to 14 residues. Per the germline V gene, CDR1 is SGHTA and CDR2 is FQGNSA. CDR3 loop: CASSLLQGYTEAFF. The CDR3 DNA follows: TGTGCCAGCAGCTTACTACAGGGCTATACTGAAGCTTTCTTT.

V usage is TRBV18 and J usage is TRBJ2-7; 7 bases match TRBD1. Germline values: CDR1 KGHSH, CDR2 LQKENI. The CDR3 is 14 residues long. The V gene end was trimmed by 0 bases and the J gene end by 4 bases; junction bases not matched to a gene: 3. CDR3 sequence: CASSPPGQLYEQYF. In DNA, the CDR3 is TGTGCCAGCTCACCACCGGGACAGCTTTACGAGCAGTACTTC.

The chain recombines TRBV4-3 with TRBJ1-4; D not resolved. There are 13 residues in the CDR3. CDR1 is LGHNA and CDR2 is YSLEER in the germline V gene. Trimming removed 0 bases from V and 8 bases from J, with 7 bases in between. The CDR3 protein is CASSQDAGEKLFF. The CDR3 nucleotides read TGCGCCAGCAGCCAAGATGCTGGGGAAAAACTGTTTTTT.

The rearrangement links TRBV7-9 to TRBJ2-5; D might be TRBD1 (6 bases). The ends were cut back, 5 bases at V and 5 bases at J, with 21 bases in the middle. CDR1 is SEHNR, CDR2 FQNEAQ, per germline (reference sequence). CDR3 size: 16 residues. CDR3 DNA: TGTGCCAGCAGCCCTACACAGGGTCAGGACTGGGAGACCCAGTACTTC. Translated: CASSPTQGQDWETQYF.

This clonotype appeared a few times. The rearrangement uses TRBV10-3 and TRBJ2-2, with 8 nucleotides matching TRBD1. Germline lookup yields CDR1 ENHRY and CDR2 SYGVKD. Trimming removed 4 bases from V and 8 bases from J; junction bases left unmatched: 6. The CDR3 contains 14 residues. CDR3 sequence (DNA): TGTGCCATCAGTGCAGGGGGCGTTGCAGGGGAGCTGTTTTTT. It is translated as CAISAGGVAGELFF.

This clonotype was counted only a few times. This chain links TRBV27 with TRBJ1-2, with D possibly TRBD1 on 5 matching bases. The germline V gene encodes CDR1 MNHEY and CDR2 SMNVEV (reference sequence). The V end was cut by 5 bases, the J end by 3 bases, with 13 bases between. The CDR3 contains 14 residues. The CDR3 DNA reads TGTGCCAGCAGTGCCTCCGGGGCTGACTATGGCTACACCTTC. This gives the protein CASSASGADYGYTF.

This clonotype was recorded at least ten times. This CDR3 is CATKSLTLHSGANVLTF. The CDR3 bases are TGTGCCACCAAGAGCCTTACCCTTCACTCTGGGGCCAACGTCCTGACTTTC. This chain links TRBV12-3 or TRBV12-4 with TRBJ2-6, with unresolved D. The CDR3 spans 17 residues. Trimming left V 10 bases short and J 0 bases short, with 19 bases between.

The chain employs TRBV7-2 and TRBJ2-7; 8 nucleotides line up with TRBD1. Germline CDR1 reads SGHTA; CDR2 reads FQGNSA. The length of the CDR3 is 14 residues. V lost 7 bases to trimming and J lost 3 bases; unmatched junction nucleotides: 8. DNA for the CDR3: TGTGCCAGCACCTACGGTACAGGGGGCTACGAGCAGTACTTC. Translation: CASTYGTGGYEQYF.

This chain uses TRBV28 with TRBJ2-6; D remains ambiguous. Germline V lookup: CDR1 MDHEN, CDR2 SYDVKM. The CDR3 length is 16 residues. With 2 bases removed from V and 0 bases from J, the gap between germline ends came to 8 bases. As DNA, the CDR3 is TGTGCCAGCAGTTTAAGCGATGGCTCTGGGGCCAACGTCCTGACTTTC. It is translated as CASSLSDGSGANVLTF.

Turning to this clonotype: Germline and junction disagree at one end, which may indicate a read error. The chain links TRBV12-3 or TRBV12-4 to TRBJ1-1; tentative D call: TRBD1 (6 bases). The CDR3 sequence is 14 residues long. The CDR3 nucleotides read TGTGCCAGCAGAATTACCAGGGGTAACACTGAAGATTTCTTT. Encoded protein: CASRITRGNTEDFF.

This sequence joins TRBV5-6 and TRBJ1-4; 10 bases map to TRBD1. Germline V gene lookup returns CDR1 SGHDT and CDR2 YYEEEE. This CDR3 has 14 residues. V gave up 4 bases and J gave up 11 bases; unmatched junction bases: 8. The CDR3 sequence is CASSPRTGGGKLFF. CDR3 DNA: TGTGCCAGCAGCCCAAGGACAGGGGGAGGGAAACTGTTTTTT.

V gene TRBV11-1 combines with J gene TRBJ1-1; D not certain. Trimming stripped 5 bases from V and 3 bases from J, with 13 bases between. The CDR3 contains 14 residues. Germline-derived CDR1 and CDR2 are SGHAT and FQDESV (reference sequence). The CDR3 sequence: CASSRPPMDTEAFF. Written as DNA, the CDR3 is TGTGCCAGCAGCCGTCCCCCGATGGACACTGAAGCTTTCTTT.

This clonotype was recorded a few times. The V call is TRBV4-1, the J call TRBJ1-5; perhaps TRBD1 as D (6 bases). Trimming took off 4 bases at V and 0 bases at J, with 22 bases between the two ends. Germline V gene sequence: CDR1 MGHRA, CDR2 YSYEKL. CDR3 length equals 19 residues. CDR3 in DNA: TGCGCCAGCAGCCGCCTTACAGGGAATTTGAGGTATAGCAATCAGCCCCAGCATTTT. Amino acids: CASSRLTGNLRYSNQPQHF.

This clonotype came up a few times. The J gene is TRBJ2-1, the V gene TRBV7-2, with D perhaps matching TRBD2 (7 bases). CDR1 and CDR2 from the germline V gene are SGHTA and FQGNSA. The CDR3 has 17 residues. Trimming cost V 1 base and J 2 bases, with 15 bases left between them. The CDR3 protein is CASSLGLLGGAYNEQFF. The CDR3 DNA reads as TGTGCCAGCAGCTTAGGCCTCCTAGGGGGGGCCTACAATGAGCAGTTCTTC.

The CDR3: CASSSVSNEQFF. The CDR3 DNA reads TGTGCCAGCAGCTCCGTTTCCAATGAGCAGTTCTTC. The chain uses TRBV28 and TRBJ2-1; D gene uncertain. Germline values: CDR1 MDHEN, CDR2 SYDVKM. The CDR3 is 12 residues long. V was pared by 6 bases and J by 6 bases, with 9 bases between.

The CDR3 reads CASSLYRDPRYEQYF. CDR3 DNA: TGTGCCAGCAGCTTATACAGGGACCCTCGCTACGAGCAGTACTTC. This chain links TRBV7-8 with TRBJ2-4, with D perhaps TRBD1 (6 bases). The tail of the sequence fits TRBJ2-7 better, so the J call may be wrong. CDR1 SGHVS and CDR2 FQNEAQ come from the germline V gene. The CDR3 totals 15 residues.

The chain recombines TRBV4-1 with TRBJ2-5; no clear D gene. Between the trimmed V and J ends, which lost 1 base and 5 bases, there was a span of 8 bases. The CDR3 has 13 residues. Per germline, CDR1 MGHRA and CDR2 YSYEKL. CDR3 coding DNA: TGCGCCAGCAGCCAAGTCATTAGGGAGACCCAGTACTTC. Its protein is CASSQVIRETQYF.

This clonotype was seen more than once but under ten times. This chain links TRBV12-3 or TRBV12-4 with TRBJ2-7; the D gene could be TRBD1 or TRBD2 (5 bases each). V was pared by 5 bases and J by 0 bases, with 14 bases between. The CDR3 covers 15 residues. The CDR3 DNA reads TGTGCCAGCAGTCCCCAGGGTGGGAGCTCCTACGAGCAGTACTTC. Its translation: CASSPQGGSSYEQYF.

V usage is TRBV9 and J usage is TRBJ2-5; 14 nucleotides agree with TRBD2. The CDR3 has 19 residues. The germline gives CDR1 SGDLS, CDR2 YYNGEE. The ends lost 0 bases at V and 2 bases at J; junction bases unmatched: 9. This chain's CDR3 is CASSVDPTSGGDLQETQYF. CDR3 coding DNA: TGTGCCAGCAGCGTAGATCCGACTAGCGGGGGGGATCTACAAGAGACCCAGTACTTC.

The rearrangement joins TRBV7-9 to TRBJ1-4; D is possibly TRBD1 (6 bases). CDR1 and CDR2 from the germline V gene are SEHNR and FQNEAQ (reference sequence). The CDR3 extends over 17 amino acids. The V end lost 3 bases, the J end lost 0 bases, and 14 bases lay between the germline ends. The chain's CDR3 is CASSFGRQDPTNEKLFF. CDR3 DNA sequence: TGTGCCAGCAGCTTCGGGCGACAGGACCCAACTAATGAAAAACTGTTTTTT.

The chain carries TRBV19 and TRBJ2-1; D possibly uses TRBD1 or TRBD2 (5 bases each). Trimming left V 7 bases short and J 13 bases short, with 20 bases between. This CDR3 is built from 13 residues. Germline V lookup: CDR1 LNHDA, CDR2 SQIVND (reference sequence). The CDR3 nucleotides are TGTGCCAGTACGGCCACAAGAGGGGAGACCCAGTTCTTC. Encoded protein: CASTATRGETQFF.